A single sample is the source of the 25 T cell receptor beta chains below, sequenced in a study of post-analysis software for immune sequencing data. Findings and limits, study-wide: Five or six TRBV segments, TRBV5-6, TRBV5-1 and TRBV20-1 among them, were found more frequent in patients than controls.

TCR beta cDNA libraries included unique molecular identifiers. TCRdb ran MiXCR on the PCR reads and lists one entry per CDR3 protein. Of a few hundred thousand distinct CDR3 sequences detected, around 40% appear once; the ten largest clones hold 9% to 13%. These receptors' targets are unknown. The source material was blood. Receptors were obtained from a girl aged 5-17 years with multiple sclerosis.

In this sample, this clonotype turned up once. The chain couples TRBV24-1 to TRBJ2-5; 11 bases are a match to TRBD1. Trimming removed 5 bases from V and 4 bases from J; junction bases left unmatched: 2. This CDR3 is 14 amino acids long. The V gene's germline CDR1 is KGHDR and CDR2 SFDVKD. In nucleotides, the CDR3 is TGTGCCACCAGTGGGACAGGGGGCGCAGAGACCCAGTACTTC. As protein: CATSGTGGAETQYF.

This chain joins TRBV4-1 and TRBJ1-6; 12 bases are a match to TRBD1. The germline gives CDR1 MGHRA, CDR2 YSYEKL. The CDR3 consists of 17 residues. V shed 4 bases, J shed 6 bases, and the junction held 7 bases outside the gene matches. CDR3 nucleotide sequence: TGCGCCAGCAGCCCAGGGACAGGGGGCGATTTTAATTCACCCCTCCACTTT. Translated: CASSPGTGGDFNSPLHF.

This clonotype has just a few counts. A much larger clone differs from this one at a single base, so this may be a read error. The rearrangement uses TRBV28 and TRBJ2-3; 8 bases align to TRBD2. Germline loops: CDR1 MDHEN, CDR2 SYDVKM. The CDR3 has 14 residues. V lost 2 bases to trimming and J lost 4 bases; unmatched junction nucleotides: 2. CDR3: CASSLSGSADTQYF. In DNA form, the CDR3 reads TGTGCCAGCAGTTTAAGCGGGAGCGCAGATACGCAGTATTTT. Variable domain in full (rest from reference TRBV28 and TRBJ2-3): DVKVTQSSRYLVKRTGEKVFLECVQDMDHENMFWYRQDPGLGLRLIYFSYDVKMKEKGDIPEGYSVSREKKERFSLILESASTNQTSMYLCASSLSGSADTQYFGPGTRLTVL.

The V gene is TRBV7-9, the J gene TRBJ2-3, with D hard to call. Trimming took 1 base from V and 11 from J, leaving 16 bases between them. CDR3 length equals 14 residues. Germline V gene data show CDR1 as SEHNR and CDR2 as FQNEAQ (reference sequence). The CDR3 protein is CASSLVQQPNEQYF. The CDR3 DNA reads TGTGCCAGCAGCTTAGTCCAGCAGCCCAATGAGCAGTATTTT.

This chain joins TRBV29-1 and TRBJ2-5, with D possibly matching TRBD1 (5 bases). V was trimmed by 6 bases and J by 2 bases, leaving 10 bases between them. CDR1 is SQVTM, CDR2 ANQGSEA, per germline. The CDR3 covers 12 residues. The CDR3 reads CSVDRVQETQYF. In DNA form, the CDR3 reads TGCAGCGTAGACAGAGTACAAGAGACCCAGTACTTC.

This rearrangement joins TRBV7-3 to TRBJ1-1; possibly TRBD1 for D (5 bases). V shed 1 base and J shed 4 bases, with 10 bases lying between them. This CDR3 is 14 amino acids long. CDR1 is SGHTA, CDR2 FQGTGA, per germline. CDR3 sequence (DNA): TGTGCCAGCAGCTTAAGCGGGGACGGCACTGAAGCTTTCTTT. Residues: CASSLSGDGTEAFF.

The V gene is TRBV27, the J gene TRBJ2-7; 9 nucleotides match TRBD1. Looked up from germline, CDR1 is MNHEY and CDR2 is SMNVEV (reference sequence). This CDR3 has 14 residues. V was clipped by 4 bases and J by 4 bases; unmatched bases: 5. CDR3 amino acids: CASSWTGAEYEQYF. The CDR3 coding sequence is TGTGCCAGCAGTTGGACAGGGGCAGAATACGAGCAGTACTTC.

Comments on this clonotype: At one boundary the junction diverges from the germline segment, which might be a read error. This chain joins TRBV15 and TRBJ2-2; D perhaps matches TRBD2 (5 bases). Germline V gives CDR1 LNHNV, CDR2 YYDKDF (reference sequence). This CDR3 spans 14 amino acids. CDR3 nucleotides: TGTGCCACCAGTCCCGAGGGAAACACCGGGGAGCCGTTTTTT. Amino acid sequence: CATSPEGNTGEPFF.

The rearrangement uses TRBV14 and TRBJ1-2; 9 nucleotides line up with TRBD1. Germline-derived CDR1 and CDR2 are SGHDN and FVKESK. This CDR3 is built from 17 residues. Trimming took 3 bases from V and 1 from J; bases not matched to a gene: 9. The CDR3 DNA follows: TGTGCCAGCAGCCAGGCATTGACAGGGGGACTTAACTATGGCTACACCTTC. This gives the protein CASSQALTGGLNYGYTF. Full variable domain (remainder filled in from reference TRBV14 and TRBJ1-2): EAGVTQFPSHSVIEKGQTVTLRCDPISGHDNLYWYRRVMGKEIKFLLHFVKESKQDESGMPNNRFLAERTGGTYSTLKVQPAELEDSGVYFCASSQALTGGLNYGYTFGSGTRLTVV.

This clonotype was recorded a few times. This chain connects TRBV5-1 to TRBJ2-1; 7 bases are a match to TRBD2. With 1 base clipped from V and 3 bases from J, the junction kept 7 bases outside the gene matches. Germline V gene sequence: CDR1 SGHRS, CDR2 YFSETQ. This CDR3 spans 16 amino acids. CDR3 amino acids: CASSLTGEGYYNEQFF. The CDR3, as DNA: TGCGCCAGCAGCTTGACCGGGGAGGGGTACTACAATGAGCAGTTCTTC.

The chain is built from TRBV12-3 or TRBV12-4 and TRBJ2-5, with 9 bases matching TRBD2. The CDR3 is 15 amino acids. Losses at the gene ends were 2 bases for V and 4 bases for J; bases not matched to a gene: 5. The CDR3 sequence: CASSLLAGVGETQYF. As DNA, the CDR3 is TGTGCCAGCAGTTTATTAGCGGGAGTAGGAGAGACCCAGTACTTC.

Worth noting for this clonotype: One end of the junction varies from germline; a read error may be responsible. This chain links TRBV20-1 with TRBJ2-3; D tentatively reads TRBD1 or TRBD2 (5 bases each). Looked up from germline, CDR1 is DFQATT and CDR2 is SNEGSKA (reference sequence). CDR3 length: 14 residues. This CDR3 reads CSAGRAGHTDTQYF. CDR3 sequence (DNA): TGCAGTGCGGGGCGGGCAGGGCACACAGACACGCAGTATTTT.

This chain joins TRBV10-3 and TRBJ2-1, with D tentatively TRBD2 (6 bases). The CDR3 length is 14 residues. V lost 6 bases, J lost 5 bases, and 14 bases lay in between. Germline V gives CDR1 ENHRY, CDR2 SYGVKD. For the CDR3, the DNA is TGTGCCATCAGGGGACTGGAAATGGACAATGAGCAGTTCTTC. This sequence encodes CAIRGLEMDNEQFF.

This clonotype was counted a few times. This chain connects TRBV3-1 to TRBJ2-1; a weak D match, TRBD2 (6 bases). V gave up 2 bases and J gave up 9 bases, with 11 bases separating them. The CDR3 contains 13 residues. Germline V CDR1 and CDR2: LGHDT, YNNKEL (reference sequence). The CDR3 bases are TGTGCCAGCAGCCAACGACTAGTATTTGAGCAGTTCTTC. Translating gives CASSQRLVFEQFF.

This clonotype was counted only a few times. This chain connects TRBV7-9 to TRBJ2-7; 12 bases map to TRBD2. Losses at the gene ends were 0 bases for V and 3 bases for J; bases not matched to a gene: 3. CDR3 size: 16 residues. Germline CDR1 SEHNR, CDR2 FQNEAQ (reference sequence). Here the CDR3 reads CASSLATSGRLYEQYF. The CDR3 nucleotides are TGTGCCAGCAGCTTAGCGACTAGCGGGAGACTCTACGAGCAGTACTTC. The full variable domain, with the rest looked up from reference TRBV7-9 and TRBJ2-7, is DTGVSQNPRHKITKRGQNVTFRCDPISEHNRLYWYRQTLGQGPEFLTYFQNEAQLEKSRLLSDRFSAERPKGSFSTLEIQRTEQGDSAMYLCASSLATSGRLYEQYFGPGTRLTVT.

The rearrangement joins TRBV5-1 to TRBJ2-7, with TRBD1 identical over 8 bases. Looked up from germline, CDR1 is SGHRS and CDR2 is YFSETQ. The CDR3 extends over 14 amino acids. V shed 5 bases and J 0 bases; nucleotides not matched to a gene: 4. CDR3 in amino acids: CASRGQADSYEQYF. The CDR3, as DNA: TGCGCCAGCAGGGGACAGGCCGACTCCTACGAGCAGTACTTC.

This clonotype was detected only a few times. The chain recombines TRBV27 with TRBJ2-2; 9 nucleotides match TRBD2. J was trimmed by 5 bases and V by 6 bases; bases with no gene match: 1. CDR3 size: 13 residues. Germline V CDR1 and CDR2: MNHEY, SMNVEV (reference sequence). CDR3 amino acids: CASRTSGTGELFF. The DNA for the CDR3 is TGTGCCAGCAGAACTAGCGGGACCGGGGAGCTGTTTTTT.

The genes are TRBV3-1 and TRBJ1-1; D gene ambiguous. V was shortened by 4 bases and J by 1 base, with 10 bases between the two germline ends. This CDR3 contains 14 residues. Germline CDR1 LGHDT, CDR2 YNNKEL (reference sequence). CDR3 in amino acids: CASSPNPGNTEAFF. CDR3 DNA sequence: TGTGCCAGCAGCCCCAACCCGGGGAACACTGAAGCTTTCTTT.

The table lists this clonotype with a few counts. The V gene is TRBV6-6, the J gene TRBJ1-1; a possible D gene is TRBD1 (5 bases). Per the germline V gene, CDR1 is MNHNY and CDR2 is SVGAGI (reference sequence). Deletions cut 7 bases from V and 1 base from J, with 13 bases between. The CDR3 length is 14 residues. As DNA, the CDR3 is TGTGCCAGCAACCAGGGAATGGGGAACACTGAAGCTTTCTTT. Translation: CASNQGMGNTEAFF.

This chain connects TRBV29-1 to TRBJ2-7; the D is unclear. V lost 3 bases, J lost 0 bases, and 9 bases lay in between. CDR1 is SQVTM, CDR2 ANQGSEA, per germline. The CDR3 contains 13 residues. The CDR3 is CSVEKESSYEQYF. The DNA of the CDR3 is TGCAGCGTTGAGAAAGAGAGCTCCTACGAGCAGTACTTC.

The chain joins TRBV5-6 to TRBJ1-2, with D possibly being TRBD1 (5 bases). The CDR3 extends over 15 amino acids. Germline V lookup: CDR1 SGHDT, CDR2 YYEEEE. The V and J ends lost 4 bases and 8 bases respectively, with 21 bases between them. CDR3 in amino acids: CASSPVGGLYGGYTF. The CDR3 coding sequence is TGTGCCAGCAGCCCCGTCGGGGGTCTGTACGGGGGCTACACCTTC.

The chain uses TRBV12-3 or TRBV12-4 and TRBJ1-2, with D uncertain. CDR3 length: 14 amino acids. V was trimmed by 1 base and J by 4 bases, leaving 10 bases between them. The chain's CDR3 is CASSLGPRGYGYTF. DNA of the CDR3: TGTGCCAGCAGTTTAGGCCCCCGGGGCTATGGCTACACCTTC.

This clonotype was recorded a few times. The gene calls are TRBV27 and TRBJ2-7; tentative D call: TRBD1 (6 bases). This CDR3 spans 14 amino acids. Trimming cost V 2 bases and J 1 base, with 9 bases left between them. Germline CDR1 is MNHEY and CDR2 is SMNVEV (reference sequence). In nucleotides, the CDR3 is TGTGCCAGCAGTTTACTGGGGGCTTCCTACGAGCAGTACTTC. Amino acids: CASSLLGASYEQYF.

The CDR3, as DNA: TGTGCCAGCAGCTTAGTTTCCCACGACAGGGATCAGCCCCAGCATTTT. Amino acid sequence: CASSLVSHDRDQPQHF. The genes are TRBV7-8 and TRBJ1-5; 7 nucleotides align to TRBD1. The CDR3 is 16 residues long. Germline values: CDR1 SGHVS, CDR2 FQNEAQ. V shed 1 base and J 5 bases; nucleotides not matched to a gene: 8. The full variable domain, completed using reference TRBV7-8 and TRBJ1-5, is GAGVSQSPRYKVAKRGQDVALRCDPISGHVSLFWYQQALGQGPEFLTYFQNEAQLDKSGLPSDRFFAERPEGSVSTLKIQRTQQEDSAVYLCASSLVSHDRDQPQHFGDGTRLSIL.

The chain employs TRBV29-1 and TRBJ2-3; the match to TRBD2 covers 8 bases. This CDR3 contains 15 residues. The germline CDR1 and CDR2 sequences are SQVTM and ANQGSEA. V shed 5 bases, J shed 2 bases, and the junction held 9 bases outside the gene matches. The CDR3: CSVRYGREDTDTQYF. Here the CDR3 DNA reads TGCAGCGTTAGGTACGGGAGGGAAGACACAGATACGCAGTATTTT.